The text below deals with one T cell receptor (beta chain). The antigen this receptor binds is unknown. No per-base quality is available; no much larger clone lies one base away. The sample belongs to a study of radiotherapy plus CTLA-4 blockade in lung cancer (dated by TCRdb to 2016 to 2019). Some background on the complete study: Objective responses were observed in roughly a sixth of enrolled patients, and disease control was achieved in less than 40%. Beyond this particular receptor, the publication reports: The strongest predictors of response, as reported, were early dynamic changes in blood T cell clones along with a rise in serum interferon-beta after radiation. After treatment with radiotherapy and ipilimumab, TCR clones that came from tumors expanded in the peripheral blood.

Trimming accounts for 4 bases at V and 8 bases at J, while the number of junction bases matched to no gene is 11. The germline V gene provides CDR1 SGHRS and CDR2 YFSETQ. From the cysteine through the phenylalanine, the CDR3 covers 14 amino acids. Kept here is only the CDR3 DNA, which spans 42 bases and is read in frame from base 1. Library construction relied on the immunoSEQ multiplex PCR assay. The table comes from immuneACCESS by way of TCRdb, which keeps in-frame sequences with V and J called. Part of the clones is missing from these tables; in studies checked, under half for an unresolved V gene and the rest for unknown reasons. The sample has under 65,000 clones on record, roughly 83% of them singletons. Jointly, the top ten make up 8.5% of the sample. In this study, focal radiation therapy paired with CTLA-4 blockade (ipilimumab) was tested in patients who had chemo-refractory metastatic non-small-cell lung cancer.

The TCR sequence derives from a human donor with non-small cell lung cancer who had a complete response to radiotherapy plus ipilimumab. In this chain, TRBV5-1 is recombined with TRBJ1-1; 7 bases in between match TRBD1. The sample was peripheral blood, taken from a patient treated with radiotherapy plus ipilimumab. The nucleotides are TGCGCCAGCAGCGGATCACGACAGGGCCTCGAAGCTTTCTTT. This yields the protein CASSGSRQGLEAFF.